This TCR beta chain was obtained from a study of PD-1 blockade in mismatch repair-deficient tumors. PCR or immunohistochemistry showed mismatch repair deficiency in every enrolled patient. TCRs were sequenced from a few patients responding to pembrolizumab. As concerns this clone: What it recognizes is unknown.

Method: immunoSEQ multiplex PCR; TCRdb's copy keeps in-frame clones and lacks some. The sample gives around 110,000 clones, roughly 80% of which show up once; 4.7% is in the top ten. Whole-study findings and limits: Tumor-resident clones, often absent from pretreatment blood, expanded after pembrolizumab and then contracted.

Germline values: CDR1 SEHNR, CDR2 FQNEAQ (reference sequence). This CDR3 has 12 amino acids. V was cut by 4 bases and J by 7 bases, with 7 bases left in between. The chain joins TRBV7-9 to TRBJ2-2; D ambiguous. The receptor was derived from an adult with mismatch repair-deficient cancer. Source: peripheral blood, taken approximately 64 weeks after starting pembrolizumab. CDR3: CASSWTVGELFF. CDR3 sequence (DNA): TGTGCCAGCAGCTGGACGGTCGGGGAGCTGTTTTTT.